A single sample gave rise to the 5 T cell receptor beta chains below, sequenced in a study of cytomegalovirus exposure and HLA in healthy donors. Primers: 60 Vbeta forward and 13 Jbeta reverse. Clones were read by immunoSEQ multiplex PCR, and TCRdb kept only the in-frame ones, dropping some. The sample contains about 120,000 clones, roughly four fifths of which appear only once. The specimen sequenced was PBMCs. These receptors were taken from a male donor in good health and CMV-seropositive.

The rearrangement joins TRBV7-2 to TRBJ2-3; 11 bases agree with TRBD2. The V gene's germline CDR1 is SGHTA and CDR2 FQGNSA. This CDR3 region has 15 residues. With V trimmed by 8 bases and J by 3 bases, 7 bases remained unmatched. The CDR3 protein is CASPTSGSMTDTQYF. The CDR3 nucleotides read TGTGCCAGCCCCACTAGCGGGAGTATGACAGATACGCAGTATTTT.

The count of this clone is one. The chain employs TRBV9 and TRBJ2-1, with TRBD2 identical over 8 bases. The CDR3 consists of 17 residues. Germline V lookup: CDR1 SGDLS, CDR2 YYNGEE. Unmatched junction bases numbered 6, after V lost 1 base and J lost 0 bases. The CDR3 loop reads CASSVSSGGSSYNEQFF. The DNA of the CDR3 is TGTGCCAGCAGCGTATCGAGCGGGGGCAGCTCCTACAATGAGCAGTTCTTC.

The rearrangement links TRBV5-1 to TRBJ2-3, with 8 bases matching TRBD1. Trimming took 0 bases from V and 4 from J; bases not matched to a gene: 4. CDR3 length equals 15 residues. Germline V lookup: CDR1 SGHRS, CDR2 YFSETQ. The CDR3 DNA reads as TGCGCCAGCAGCTTGGAAGACAGGGGCCCAGATACGCAGTATTTT. The encoded protein is CASSLEDRGPDTQYF.

V and J are TRBV5-1 and TRBJ1-4; weak D call: TRBD1 (6 bases). The CDR3 is made up of 15 amino acids. CDR1 and CDR2 from the germline V gene are SGHRS and YFSETQ. Trimming took off 4 bases at V and 4 bases at J, with 14 bases between the two ends. The CDR3 reads CASSAAGTSNEKLFF. CDR3 DNA: TGCGCCAGCAGCGCCGCCGGGACAAGTAATGAAAAACTGTTTTTT. Complete variable domain (other parts from reference TRBV5-1 and TRBJ1-4): KAGVTQTPRYLIKTRGQQVTLSCSPISGHRSVSWYQQTPGQGLQFLFEYFSETQRNKGNFPGRFSGRQFSNSRSEMNVSTLELGDSALYLCASSAAGTSNEKLFFGSGTQLSVL.

The chain is built from TRBV20-1 and TRBJ1-2; D is possibly TRBD1 (5 bases). CDR1 and CDR2 from the germline V gene are DFQATT and SNEGSKA (reference sequence). The CDR3 spans 11 residues. V was clipped by 5 bases and J by 7 bases, with 11 bases between them. The DNA for the CDR3 is TGCAGTGCTTTCGCGGGGGGTGGCTACACCTTC. This translates into CSAFAGGGYTF.